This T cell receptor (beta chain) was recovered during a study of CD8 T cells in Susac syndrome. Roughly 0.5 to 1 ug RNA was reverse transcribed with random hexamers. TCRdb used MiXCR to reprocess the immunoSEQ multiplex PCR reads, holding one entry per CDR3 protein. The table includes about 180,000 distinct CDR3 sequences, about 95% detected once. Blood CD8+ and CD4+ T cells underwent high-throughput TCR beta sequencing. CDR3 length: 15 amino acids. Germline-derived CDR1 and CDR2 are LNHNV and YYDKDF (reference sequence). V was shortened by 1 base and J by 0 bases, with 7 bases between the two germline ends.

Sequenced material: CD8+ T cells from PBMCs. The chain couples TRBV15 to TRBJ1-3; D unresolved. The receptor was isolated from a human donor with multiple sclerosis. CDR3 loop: CATSRGSYSGNTIYF. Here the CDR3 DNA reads TGTGCCACCAGCAGAGGGTCGTACTCTGGAAACACCATATATTTT.